This T cell receptor beta chain was identified in a study of blood T cell repertoires in COVID-19. Across the study: Nucleic acid was either cDNA or gDNA, and it came from T cells, B-cell-depleted T cells, or PBMCs.

Original processing methods: Nucleated cell counts were estimated from reference gene primer amplification. TCRdb's copy holds only in-frame clones and misses some; the assay was immunoSEQ multiplex PCR. Clone size and V and J calls were adopted from that table, with D and trimming inferred from the DNA. The sample has fewer than 350,000 clones; approximately 81% are singletons. The CDR3 has 19 amino acids. Germline assignment: CDR1 SGHDN and CDR2 FVKESK. Trimming at V came to 4 bases and at J to 0 bases, leaving 18 bases not matched to a gene. This study enrolled people aged roughly 18 to 90 from approximately 25 US geographic areas.

The sample was PBMCs or T cells enriched from blood (not recorded which). The chain recombines TRBV14 with TRBJ2-7; 7 nucleotides agree with TRBD2. This clonotype was sampled from a woman between 50 and 59 years old who had recovered from COVID-19. The DNA of the CDR3 is TGTGCCAGCAGCCCAAGTTTCTCTTTACTAGCGCCGAACTCCTACGAGCAGTACTTC. Residues: CASSPSFSLLAPNSYEQYF.